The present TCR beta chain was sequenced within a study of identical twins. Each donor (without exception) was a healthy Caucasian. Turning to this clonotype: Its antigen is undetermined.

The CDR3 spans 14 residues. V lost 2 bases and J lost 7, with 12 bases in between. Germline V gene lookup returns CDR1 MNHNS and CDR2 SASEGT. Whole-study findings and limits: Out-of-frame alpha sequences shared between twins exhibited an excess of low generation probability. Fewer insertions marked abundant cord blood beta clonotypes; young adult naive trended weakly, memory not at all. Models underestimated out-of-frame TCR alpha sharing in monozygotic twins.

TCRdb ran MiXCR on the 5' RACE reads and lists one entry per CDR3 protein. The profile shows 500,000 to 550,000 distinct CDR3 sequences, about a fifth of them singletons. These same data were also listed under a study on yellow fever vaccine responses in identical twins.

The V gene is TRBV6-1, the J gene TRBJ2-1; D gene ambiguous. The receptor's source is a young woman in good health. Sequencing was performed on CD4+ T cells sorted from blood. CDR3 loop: CASSEMALLNEQFF. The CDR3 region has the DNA TGTGCCAGCAGTGAAATGGCCCTCTTAAATGAGCAGTTCTTC.